The present T cell receptor (beta chain) was sequenced within a study of TIL therapy for anti-PD-1-resistant metastatic lung cancer. Study overall: Tumors carried a median 1.5 non-synonymous mutations per megabase.

The CDR3 totals 16 residues. The V gene lost 5 bases and the J gene lost 0 bases, with 14 bases spanning the gap. The germline gives CDR1 MNHEY, CDR2 SMNVEV (reference sequence). As concerns this clone: Its antigen is as yet unknown.

The libraries were made with immunoSEQ v3. Only in-frame clones appear in the TCRdb table, and some are missing; sequencing was by immunoSEQ multiplex PCR. The table has approximately 15,000 clones, approximately 85% seen once. Regarding the study as a whole: TIL clonotype persistence in blood showed no apparent association with response.

The time point is: pre-treatment sample, taken before nivolumab and TIL therapy. This TCR was sampled from a person aged 25-80 years with non-small cell lung cancer. The source material was blood, sampled at baseline. This chain links TRBV27 with TRBJ2-1; D not resolved. DNA for the CDR3: TGTGCCAGCAGTCCCGATCCCCCCACCTCCTACAATGAGCAGTTCTTC. This codes for CASSPDPPTSYNEQFF.